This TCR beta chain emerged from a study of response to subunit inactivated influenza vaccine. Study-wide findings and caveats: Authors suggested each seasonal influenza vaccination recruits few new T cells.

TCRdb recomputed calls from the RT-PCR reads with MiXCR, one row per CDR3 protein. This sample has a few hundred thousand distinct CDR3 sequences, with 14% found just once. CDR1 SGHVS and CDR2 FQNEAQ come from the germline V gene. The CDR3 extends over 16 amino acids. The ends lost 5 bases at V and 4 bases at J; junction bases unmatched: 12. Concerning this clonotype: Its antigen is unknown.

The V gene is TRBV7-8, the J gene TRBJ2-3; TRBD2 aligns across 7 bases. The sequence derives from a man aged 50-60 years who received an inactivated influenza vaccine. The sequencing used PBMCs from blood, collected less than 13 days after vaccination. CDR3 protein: CASSPIPAGAADTQYF. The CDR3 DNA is TGTGCCAGCAGCCCCATCCCCGCGGGAGCTGCAGATACGCAGTATTTT.